The rows below give T cell receptor beta chains drawn from one sample of a study of T-cell reconstitution after alpha-beta-depleted transplantation in children. TCRdb re-called the PCR reads through MiXCR, storing one row per CDR3 protein. This sample has about 580,000 distinct CDR3 sequences; 23% occur once, and the top ten carry around 14%. The sample here was PBMCs, mostly from graft donor cells, taken 360 days after TCRalphabeta/CD19-depleted stem cell transplant. All receptors come from a boy in the first two years of life who had a stem cell transplant for acute myeloid leukemia, so the T cells may come from the graft donor. CDR3s include the opening cysteine and the closing phenylalanine or tryptophan. The order of the fields is CDR3 length, J gene, V gene, D gene, clone size, CDR3 protein, CDR3 DNA. A D gene is named only where the DNA matches it firmly. A row's size may be missing; if present it is once, few, many or a size class.

len: 13; j_gene: TRBJ1-2; v_gene: TRBV29-1; d_gene: NA; abundance: many; CDR3aa: CSVEGQINYGYTF; CDR3nt: TGCAGCGTGGAAGGACAGATTAACTATGGCTACACCTTC
len: 14; j_gene: TRBJ2-7; v_gene: TRBV6-1; d_gene: NA; abundance: NA; CDR3aa: CASGRDRRHYEQYF; CDR3nt: TGTGCCAGCGGCCGGGACCGGCGGCACTACGAGCAGTACTTC
len: 16; j_gene: TRBJ2-2; v_gene: TRBV4-3; d_gene: NA; abundance: many; CDR3aa: CASSQGGRGVTGELFF; CDR3nt: TGCGCCAGCAGCCAAGGGGGCCGAGGGGTCACCGGGGAGCTGTTTTTT
len: 14; j_gene: TRBJ2-2; v_gene: TRBV7-2; d_gene: NA; abundance: few; CDR3aa: CASSSLQGAGELFF; CDR3nt: TGTGCCAGCAGCTCGCTACAGGGCGCCGGGGAGCTGTTTTTT
len: 14; j_gene: TRBJ1-2; v_gene: TRBV23-1; d_gene: TRBD1; abundance: NA; CDR3aa: CASGNPDRTYGYTF; CDR3nt: TGCGCCAGCGGGAACCCGGACAGGACCTATGGCTACACCTTC
len: 17; j_gene: TRBJ1-1; v_gene: TRBV6-5; d_gene: NA; abundance: NA; CDR3aa: CASSYTSSTGTNTEAFF; CDR3nt: TGTGCCAGCAGTTACACGTCATCGACAGGAACTAACACTGAAGCTTTCTTT
len: 15; j_gene: TRBJ2-3; v_gene: TRBV7-8; d_gene: TRBD2; abundance: many; CDR3aa: CASSYDSGVTDTQYF; CDR3nt: TGTGCCAGCAGCTACGATAGCGGGGTCACAGATACGCAGTATTTT
len: 15; j_gene: TRBJ2-2; v_gene: TRBV7-2; d_gene: NA; abundance: few; CDR3aa: CASSLLTGQAGELFF; CDR3nt: TGTGCCAGCAGCTTACTGACAGGTCAGGCCGGGGAGCTGTTTTTT
len: 11; j_gene: TRBJ2-7; v_gene: TRBV5-1; d_gene: NA; abundance: NA; CDR3aa: CASQQGYEQYF; CDR3nt: TGCGCCAGCCAACAGGGCTACGAGCAGTACTTC
len: 20; j_gene: TRBJ2-7; v_gene: TRBV12-3/TRBV12-4; d_gene: NA; abundance: many; CDR3aa: CASSLDAGGGHLPWFDEQYF; CDR3nt: TGTGCCAGCAGTTTAGACGCTGGCGGGGGCCATCTACCTTGGTTCGACGAGCAGTACTTC
len: 16; j_gene: TRBJ1-6; v_gene: TRBV12-3/TRBV12-4; d_gene: NA; abundance: many; CDR3aa: CASSFSTANYNSPLHF; CDR3nt: TGTGCCAGCAGTTTTTCAACAGCCAATTATAATTCACCCCTCCACTTT
len: 14; j_gene: TRBJ2-7; v_gene: TRBV20-1; d_gene: TRBD2; abundance: many; CDR3aa: CSVSSGGAYYEQYF; CDR3nt: TGCAGTGTTTCGAGCGGGGGGGCCTACTACGAGCAGTACTTC
len: 13; j_gene: TRBJ1-5; v_gene: TRBV12-3/TRBV12-4; d_gene: NA; abundance: NA; CDR3aa: CASSQGRRQPQHF; CDR3nt: TGTGCCAGCAGTCAGGGGAGGAGACAGCCCCAGCATTTT
len: 17; j_gene: TRBJ1-2; v_gene: TRBV28; d_gene: NA; abundance: NA; CDR3aa: CASRIAGGGGVVYGYTF; CDR3nt: TGTGCCAGCAGAATCGCGGGCGGAGGAGGGGTGGTCTATGGCTACACCTTC
len: 15; j_gene: TRBJ2-6; v_gene: TRBV2; d_gene: TRBD1; abundance: many; CDR3aa: CASSRQGSGANVLTF; CDR3nt: TGTGCCAGCAGTCGACAGGGCTCTGGGGCCAACGTCCTGACTTTC